The clone carrying this T cell receptor beta chain was detected only a few times. Its antigen remains unidentified. The sample belongs to a study of T cells in Graves' hyperthyroidism and ophthalmopathy. The study's findings and limits: From stable hyperthyroidism, ophthalmopathy was set apart by a 13 V-J model.

It was less than 13 ml of fresh peripheral blood that supplied the PBMCs. TCR beta CDR3 sequences were amplified from RNA transcripts. A set of HTBI primers served as the primers for a first-round RT-PCR of the TCR CDR3. TCRdb re-derived calls from the multiplex PCR reads in MiXCR, one entry per CDR3 protein. This sample has over 250,000 distinct CDR3 sequences, with about 15% found just once. Germline V gene sequence: CDR1 SGHTA, CDR2 FQGNSA. This CDR3 has 11 residues. V was pared by 5 bases and J by 4 bases, with 5 bases between. Sequencing was carried out using blood. The J gene is TRBJ2-5, the V gene TRBV7-2, with D unclear. The sequence came from a woman aged 55-69 years with Graves' ophthalmopathy. CDR3 protein: CASSQRETQYF. In nucleotides, the CDR3 is TGTGCCAGCAGCCAAAGAGAGACCCAGTACTTC.